This T cell receptor beta chain was profiled in a study of CD8 T cells in Susac syndrome. Sequencing of TCR beta covered CD8+ and CD4+ T cells obtained from blood. The multiple sclerosis control group was made up of treatment-naive patients with stable or active relapsing-remitting disease. V lost 6 bases and J 12 bases, leaving 21 bases between the germline ends. Germline V gene sequence: CDR1 SGHTA, CDR2 FQGTGA. The CDR3 contains 13 residues. cDNA came from roughly 0.53 to 1 ug RNA primed by random hexamers. TCRdb itself ran the immunoSEQ multiplex PCR reads through MiXCR, one entry per CDR3 protein. The sample has 300,000 or so distinct CDR3 sequences, about 92% seen once.

This chain joins TRBV7-3 and TRBJ2-7, with D perhaps TRBD2 (6 bases). The material sequenced was CD4+ T cells from PBMCs. The TCR comes from a human donor with multiple sclerosis. CDR3 nucleotide sequence: TGTGCCAGCAGTCCCGAGGCGGGCGGGATTATGTACTTC. This translates into CASSPEAGGIMYF.